Listed here are 27 T cell receptor beta chains from one sample, sequenced in a study of T cells of healthy individuals. TCRdb analysed the 5' RACE reads with MiXCR anew, one entry per CDR3 protein. The sample shows about 53,000 distinct CDR3 sequences, under 15% of them seen only once. The receptor source for this set is a human donor in good health.

This clonotype was recorded at least ten times. J is TRBJ1-1 and V is TRBV10-3, with a tentative D call TRBD1 (5 bases). Germline V lookup: CDR1 ENHRY, CDR2 SYGVKD. This CDR3 contains 14 residues. The V end lost 6 bases, the J end lost 1 base, and 12 bases lay between the germline ends. CDR3: CAISPTTENTEAFF. The CDR3 DNA sequence: TGTGCCATCAGCCCTACGACAGAGAACACTGAAGCTTTCTTT.

This chain links TRBV6-2 or TRBV6-3 with TRBJ1-6, with D perhaps TRBD1 (6 bases). V was cut by 6 bases and J by 3 bases, with 12 bases left in between. The CDR3 is 15 residues long. Germline-derived CDR1 and CDR2 are MNHEY and SVGEGT. The CDR3 region has the DNA TGTGCCAGCAGCTCCCGGACAGACTATAATTCACCCCTCCACTTT. Residues: CASSSRTDYNSPLHF.

This clonotype was seen many times. The V and J genes are TRBV20-1 and TRBJ2-5; D ambiguous. The CDR3 loop spans 14 amino acids. V lost 0 bases and J 0 bases, leaving 8 bases between the germline ends. In germline, CDR1 is DFQATT, CDR2 SNEGSKA (reference sequence). The chain's CDR3 is CSARDRGHQETQYF. The CDR3 nucleotides read TGCAGTGCTAGAGATCGCGGACACCAAGAGACCCAGTACTTC.

The chain employs TRBV5-1 and TRBJ2-6; TRBD2 matches at 8 bases. CDR3 size: 16 residues. Germline CDR1 reads SGHRS; CDR2 reads YFSETQ. V shed 2 bases, J shed 0 bases, and the junction held 1 base outside the gene matches. CDR3 sequence: CASSFGTSSGANVLTF. The CDR3 DNA is TGCGCCAGCAGCTTCGGGACTAGCTCTGGGGCCAACGTCCTGACTTTC.

The sample holds many counts of this clonotype. The rearrangement joins TRBV2 to TRBJ2-6, with D possibly matching TRBD2 (6 bases). Germline V gene lookup returns CDR1 SNHLY and CDR2 FYNNEI. CDR3 length equals 15 residues. Trimming left V 5 bases short and J 4 bases short, with 12 bases between. The CDR3 DNA is TGTGCCAGCAGTAAGGAGGGATTCGGGGCCAACGTCCTGACTTTC. Translating gives CASSKEGFGANVLTF.

The sample holds many counts of this clonotype. The chain employs TRBV20-1 and TRBJ2-7, with 8 bases identical to TRBD2. V lost 2 bases, J lost 3 bases, and 6 bases stayed unmatched. The CDR3 contains 14 residues. Germline V gene sequence: CDR1 DFQATT, CDR2 SNEGSKA (reference sequence). For the CDR3, the DNA is TGCAGTGCTAGACCTACTAGCGGTGTCTACGAGCAGTACTTC. It yields the protein CSARPTSGVYEQYF.

This clonotype was counted many times. The V call is TRBV7-9, the J call TRBJ1-3; 7 bases align to TRBD1. After removal of 11 bases from V and 0 bases from J, the junction contained 10 bases not matched to a gene. The CDR3 is 15 residues long. Looked up from germline, CDR1 is SEHNR and CDR2 is FQNEAQ (reference sequence). The CDR3 protein is CAGTLRDSSGNTIYF. In nucleotides, the CDR3 is TGTGCCGGCACCCTTCGGGACAGCTCTGGAAACACCATATATTTT.

The rearrangement joins TRBV7-9 to TRBJ2-2; either TRBD1 or TRBD2 may supply D (5 bases each). This CDR3 is built from 14 residues. Germline V gene sequence: CDR1 SEHNR, CDR2 FQNEAQ (reference sequence). With 9 bases removed from V and 4 bases from J, the gap between germline ends came to 15 bases. The CDR3 is CASIPRGPTGELFF. CDR3 coding DNA: TGTGCCAGTATACCTCGGGGACCCACCGGGGAGCTGTTTTTT.

This clonotype was detected only a few times. The chain links TRBV30 to TRBJ2-3, with a tentative D call TRBD2 (5 bases). V was trimmed by 1 base and J by 6 bases, leaving 8 bases between them. This CDR3 is built from 12 residues. Germline-derived CDR1 and CDR2 are GTSNPN and SVGIG (reference sequence). CDR3 protein: CAWSARGDTQYF. In DNA, the CDR3 is TGTGCCTGGAGTGCCCGGGGTGATACGCAGTATTTT. Supplemented by reference TRBV30 and TRBJ2-3, the full variable domain reads SQTIHQWPATLVQPVGSPLSLECTVEGTSNPNLYWYRQAAGRGLQLLFYSVGIGQISSEVPQNLSASRPQDRQFILSSKKLLLSDSGFYLCAWSARGDTQYFGPGTRLTVL.

This chain connects TRBV2 to TRBJ1-2, with 7 bases matching TRBD1. In germline, CDR1 is SNHLY, CDR2 FYNNEI. J was trimmed by 6 bases and V by 2 bases; bases with no gene match: 9. The CDR3 consists of 15 residues. CDR3: CASSEINRGGDGYTF. Here the CDR3 DNA reads TGTGCCAGCAGTGAAATAAACAGGGGCGGGGATGGCTACACCTTC.

This clonotype was detected many times. The chain links TRBV7-7 to TRBJ2-1; D might be TRBD1 (5 bases). Germline V gives CDR1 SSHAT, CDR2 FNYEAQ (reference sequence). V was clipped by 1 base and J by 10 bases, with 14 bases between them. The CDR3 loop spans 14 amino acids. The CDR3 loop is CASSLGQGLTEQFF. The CDR3 coding sequence is TGTGCCAGCAGCTTAGGGCAGGGTCTAACCGAGCAGTTCTTC.

This clonotype was observed at least ten times. The V and J genes are TRBV6-5 and TRBJ2-5; D not resolved. Germline loops: CDR1 MNHEY, CDR2 SVGAGI. Trimming removed 5 bases at V and 5 bases at J, with 15 bases between. The CDR3 is 14 amino acids. In DNA form, the CDR3 reads TGTGCCAGCAGTACGCGGTGGGGATCGGAGACCCAGTACTTC. Its translation: CASSTRWGSETQYF.

This clonotype was seen repeatedly, ten times or more. V and J are TRBV6-5 and TRBJ1-1; weak D call: TRBD1 (6 bases). The V end was cut by 8 bases, the J end by 5 bases, with 9 bases between. Per germline, CDR1 MNHEY and CDR2 SVGAGI. The CDR3 extends over 11 amino acids. The CDR3 reads CASGRGTEAFF. The CDR3 region has the DNA TGTGCCAGCGGTAGGGGGACTGAAGCTTTCTTT.

The sample holds a few counts of this clonotype. The chain recombines TRBV29-1 with TRBJ1-2; D not resolved. Trimming took 7 bases from V and 3 from J, leaving 9 bases between them. Germline CDR1 reads SQVTM; CDR2 reads ANQGSEA. The CDR3 length is 11 residues. In DNA, the CDR3 is TGCAGCGCGAAAAAGGACTATGGCTACACCTTC. It is translated as CSAKKDYGYTF. Combining the CDR3 with reference TRBV29-1 and TRBJ1-2 gives the whole variable domain SAVISQKPSRDICQRGTSLTIQCQVDSQVTMMFWYRQQPGQSLTLIATANQGSEATYESGFVIDKFPISRPNLTFSTLTVSNMSPEDSSIYLCSAKKDYGYTFGSGTRLTVV.

The chain couples TRBV5-1 to TRBJ2-4; D gene ambiguous. CDR3 length: 14 amino acids. Germline CDR1 and CDR2: SGHRS and YFSETQ. Trimming pared 5 bases from V and 8 bases from J, leaving 17 bases between. As DNA, the CDR3 is TGCGCCAGCAGAGAGGAATTTCCGAAAGACATTCAGTACTTC. It translates to CASREEFPKDIQYF.

This clonotype appeared a few times. The chain carries TRBV7-2 and TRBJ1-1, with D tentatively TRBD1 (6 bases). This CDR3 has 15 amino acids. From germline, CDR1 is SGHTA and CDR2 FQGNSA. Trimming removed 5 bases at V and 3 bases at J, with 16 bases between. Written as DNA, the CDR3 is TGTGCCAGCAGCCCATACAGGGATGCGGACACTGAAGCTTTCTTT. Residues: CASSPYRDADTEAFF.

This clonotype was counted at least ten times. V usage is TRBV25-1 and J usage is TRBJ2-1; 8 bases align to TRBD2. Germline V CDR1 and CDR2: MGHDK, SYGVNS. CDR3 size: 15 residues. Germline trimming cut 8 bases from V and 5 bases from J; bases unmatched to any gene: 11. In nucleotides, the CDR3 is TGTGCCAGCCGTGTCTCGACGGGAGGGCACAATGAGCAGTTCTTC. Translating it yields CASRVSTGGHNEQFF.

The chain uses TRBV4-3 and TRBJ2-3; 10 bases agree with TRBD2. CDR1 LGHNA and CDR2 YSLEER come from the germline V gene. The length of the CDR3 is 16 residues. The ends lost 1 base at V and 6 bases at J; junction bases unmatched: 7. CDR3 loop: CASSQGTSGLRDTQYF. The CDR3, as DNA: TGCGCCAGCAGCCAAGGGACTAGCGGACTTCGGGATACGCAGTATTTT.

There are a few counts of this clonotype. The V call is TRBV12-3 or TRBV12-4, the J call TRBJ1-2; D call uncertain. CDR3 size: 13 residues. V lost 3 bases and J lost 3, with 8 bases in between. CDR3: CASSLRDDYGYTF. As DNA, the CDR3 is TGTGCCAGCAGTTTGCGGGATGACTATGGCTACACCTTC.

This clonotype was seen once. A much larger clone lies one base from this, so it may be a read error. This chain links TRBV6-4 with TRBJ2-1, with TRBD2 matching over 10 bases. Germline V lookup: CDR1 MRHNA, CDR2 SNTAGT. V lost 3 bases to trimming and J lost 11 bases; unmatched junction nucleotides: 7. CDR3 length: 14 residues. The CDR3 DNA reads TGTGCCAGCAGTGAAGCGGGAGGGCCGGATAAGCAGTTCTTC. Its protein product is CASSEAGGPDKQFF.

This clonotype was counted ten times or more. The rearrangement links TRBV5-8 to TRBJ2-5, with 8 bases identical to TRBD2. The V gene end was trimmed by 4 bases and the J gene end by 4 bases; junction bases not matched to a gene: 9. The V gene's germline CDR1 is SGHTS and CDR2 YDEGEE. The CDR3 runs 15 residues. CDR3: CASSQDGTRRETQYF. CDR3 DNA sequence: TGTGCCAGCAGCCAAGACGGGACTAGAAGAGAGACCCAGTACTTC.

This clonotype was detected only a few times. The chain employs TRBV29-1 and TRBJ2-6; tentatively, D is TRBD1 (6 bases). CDR1 SQVTM and CDR2 ANQGSEA come from the germline V gene. This CDR3 contains 13 residues. V was shortened by 7 bases and J by 3 bases, with 10 bases between the two germline ends. The CDR3 DNA reads TGCAGCGCCCAGGGGATTGGGGCCAACGTCCTGACTTTC. Translating gives CSAQGIGANVLTF.

V gene TRBV5-1 combines with J gene TRBJ2-2; 13 nucleotides align to TRBD2. Germline CDR1 is SGHRS and CDR2 is YFSETQ. V was clipped by 1 base and J by 6 bases; unmatched bases: 0. The CDR3 is made up of 15 amino acids. The CDR3 is CASSLTSGGAGELFF. As DNA, the CDR3 is TGCGCCAGCAGCTTGACTAGCGGGGGGGCCGGGGAGCTGTTTTTT. The full variable domain, in which reference TRBV5-1 and TRBJ2-2 provide the parts outside the CDR3, is KAGVTQTPRYLIKTRGQQVTLSCSPISGHRSVSWYQQTPGQGLQFLFEYFSETQRNKGNFPGRFSGRQFSNSRSEMNVSTLELGDSALYLCASSLTSGGAGELFFGEGSRLTVL.

The rearrangement joins TRBV20-1 to TRBJ2-7, with unresolved D. V lost 0 bases and J 4 bases, leaving 13 bases between the germline ends. The CDR3 extends over 14 amino acids. In germline, CDR1 is DFQATT, CDR2 SNEGSKA (reference sequence). The CDR3 reads CSARESSRGYEQYF. The DNA for the CDR3 is TGCAGTGCTAGAGAGAGTTCTAGAGGTTACGAGCAGTACTTC.

Remarks on this clonotype: At one of its ends the junction is not consistent with the germline gene, which may arise from a read error. The chain has TRBV29-1 and TRBJ2-1, with 7 bases identical to TRBD1. The CDR3 length is 14 residues. Germline CDR1 reads SQVTM; CDR2 reads ANQGSEA. CDR3: CSVEGRGQWNEQIF. The DNA of the CDR3 is TGCAGCGTTGAAGGAAGGGGGCAATGGAATGAGCAGATCTTC.

This clonotype has more than one count but fewer than ten. This chain uses TRBV7-2 with TRBJ1-2; D is undetermined. The germline V gene has CDR1 SGHTA and CDR2 FQGNSA. V gave up 5 bases and J gave up 1 base, with 11 bases separating them. The CDR3 extends over 14 amino acids. The CDR3 DNA sequence: TGTGCCAGCAGCCCCGGAAAGCTTAACTATGGCTACACCTTC. Translating it yields CASSPGKLNYGYTF.

The rearrangement links TRBV11-2 to TRBJ2-7; a possible D gene is TRBD1 (5 bases). Germline CDR1 reads SGHAT; CDR2 reads FQNNGV. The CDR3 contains 15 residues. V was cut by 5 bases and J by 5 bases, with 19 bases left in between. The CDR3: CASSQTNRRTNEQYF. The CDR3, as DNA: TGTGCCAGCAGCCAAACTAACAGGAGAACCAACGAGCAGTACTTC.